These 32 T cell receptor beta chains were sequenced from one sample in a study of T cell responses to AZD1222 COVID-19 vaccine. Sequencing used immunoSEQ multiplex PCR; TCRdb keeps in-frame clones, though not all of them. The sample holds 60,000 to 75,000 clones, about 85% seen once. Sequenced material: peripheral blood, taken on day 0 of AZD1222 vaccination. Receptor source: an adult in good health.

The V gene is TRBV29-1, the J gene TRBJ1-1; D might be TRBD1 (6 bases). Germline V gene sequence: CDR1 SQVTM, CDR2 ANQGSEA. This CDR3 comprises 13 residues. Trimming shortened V by 0 bases and J by 6 bases, and 11 bases separated the two germline ends. The CDR3 bases are TGCAGCGTTGAAGATCTAAGGGGGGCTGAAGCTTTCTTT. It is translated as CSVEDLRGAEAFF.

The chain uses TRBV7-6 and TRBJ1-5; TRBD1 aligns across 8 bases. CDR1 is SGHVS, CDR2 FNYEAQ, per germline. Trimming cost V 1 base and J 0 bases; bases outside gene matches: 5. The CDR3 loop spans 17 amino acids. The CDR3 region is CASSLVGTGPSNQPQHF. The CDR3 DNA follows: TGTGCCAGCAGCTTAGTTGGGACAGGTCCTAGCAATCAGCCCCAGCATTTT.

The V and J genes are TRBV7-2 and TRBJ1-1; 9 bases fit TRBD1. V was clipped by 5 bases and J by 0 bases; unmatched bases: 13. CDR3 length: 18 amino acids. Germline V gene sequence: CDR1 SGHTA, CDR2 FQGNSA. CDR3 region: CASSPRAGTGKLNTEAFF. The CDR3 nucleotides are TGTGCCAGCAGCCCCCGGGCAGGGACAGGGAAGTTGAACACTGAAGCTTTCTTT. The entire variable domain, with the rest obtained from reference TRBV7-2 and TRBJ1-1, is as follows: GAGVSQSPSNKVTEKGKDVELRCDPISGHTALYWYRQSLGQGLEFLIYFQGNSAPDKSGLPSDRFSAERTGGSVSTLTIQRTQQEDSAVYLCASSPRAGTGKLNTEAFFGQGTRLTVV.

This clone was detected only a few times. CDR3 amino acids: CASSILETGQGRGTGELFF. CDR3 nucleotide sequence: TGTGCCAGTAGTATACTGGAGACAGGCCAAGGGCGGGGCACCGGGGAGCTGTTTTTT. The V call is TRBV19, the J call TRBJ2-2; D may be TRBD1 or TRBD2 (6 bases each). CDR1 and CDR2 (germline): LNHDA, SQIVND (reference sequence). This CDR3 spans 19 amino acids. With 2 bases removed from V and 4 bases from J, the gap between germline ends came to 23 bases.

The V call is TRBV30, the J call TRBJ1-6, with 8 nucleotides matching TRBD1. There are 13 residues in the CDR3. Germline CDR1 is GTSNPN and CDR2 is SVGIG (reference sequence). The ends lost 5 bases at V and 6 bases at J; junction bases unmatched: 3. The CDR3 here is CAWGQGTNSPLHF. Written as DNA, the CDR3 is TGTGCCTGGGGACAGGGCACTAATTCACCCCTCCACTTT.

This clone was observed a few times. The rearrangement uses TRBV5-1 and TRBJ2-7; D possibly uses TRBD1 or TRBD2 (5 bases each). CDR1 and CDR2 (germline): SGHRS, YFSETQ. The CDR3 contains 14 residues. V shed 4 bases and J shed 4 bases, with 15 bases lying between them. As DNA, the CDR3 is TGCGCCAGCAGCCCTGGGGCAGGGACGTACGAGCAGTACTTC. Translated, it gives CASSPGAGTYEQYF.

V gene TRBV20-1 combines with J gene TRBJ2-1; possible D gene TRBD2, 6 bases. CDR1 is DFQATT and CDR2 is SNEGSKA in the germline V gene (reference sequence). V was pared by 6 bases and J by 6 bases, with 9 bases between. This CDR3 region has 11 residues. CDR3 amino acids: CSAEGGNEQFF. The DNA of the CDR3 is TGCAGTGCGGAGGGAGGCAATGAGCAGTTCTTC.

The chain employs TRBV27 and TRBJ1-1; D gene unclear. The CDR3 has 12 amino acids. Germline V CDR1 and CDR2: MNHEY, SMNVEV (reference sequence). With 9 bases removed from V and 5 bases from J, the gap between germline ends came to 13 bases. For the CDR3, the DNA is TGTGCCAGTATGAAAGGAGTGACTGAAGCTTTCTTT. Amino acids: CASMKGVTEAFF.

The table lists this clone with a few counts. The chain combines TRBV19 with TRBJ1-5; D not certain. The CDR3 is made up of 13 amino acids. Trimming removed 8 bases at V and 1 base at J, with 9 bases between. The germline V gene encodes CDR1 LNHDA and CDR2 SQIVND (reference sequence). In DNA, the CDR3 is TGTGCCAGTGATGAGGGCAGCAATCAGCCCCAGCATTTT. Translated, it gives CASDEGSNQPQHF.

The chain combines TRBV6-5 with TRBJ1-4, with D perhaps TRBD1 (6 bases). CDR3 length equals 15 residues. CDR1 and CDR2 from the germline V gene are MNHEY and SVGAGI. V lost 5 bases and J 8 bases, leaving 18 bases between the germline ends. This CDR3 reads CASSPGGGAGEKLFF. The CDR3 nucleotides read TGTGCCAGCAGTCCGGGCGGGGGCGCGGGCGAAAAACTGTTTTTT.

This chain links TRBV7-9 with TRBJ1-4; no clear D gene. Germline CDR1 and CDR2: SEHNR and FQNEAQ (reference sequence). The CDR3 contains 15 residues. The V end lost 5 bases, the J end lost 5 bases, and 15 bases lay between the germline ends. CDR3 sequence (DNA): TGTGCCAGCAGCCCTACCGAGGGCCCGAATGAAAAACTGTTTTTT. Amino acid sequence: CASSPTEGPNEKLFF. The whole variable domain, filled in from reference TRBV7-9 and TRBJ1-4, reads DTGVSQNPRHKITKRGQNVTFRCDPISEHNRLYWYRQTLGQGPEFLTYFQNEAQLEKSRLLSDRFSAERPKGSFSTLEIQRTEQGDSAMYLCASSPTEGPNEKLFFGSGTQLSVL.

V usage is TRBV15 and J usage is TRBJ1-6, with D unclear. The CDR3 runs 15 residues. Germline lookup yields CDR1 LNHNV and CDR2 YYDKDF (reference sequence). V was cut by 0 bases and J by 6 bases, with 9 bases left in between. CDR3 sequence: CATSRDRASNSPLHF. CDR3 nucleotide sequence: TGTGCCACCAGCAGAGATCGGGCCAGTAATTCACCCCTCCACTTT.

The chain uses TRBV28 and TRBJ1-3; D call uncertain. Per the germline V gene, CDR1 is MDHEN and CDR2 is SYDVKM. V was cut by 5 bases and J by 2 bases, with 13 bases left in between. The CDR3 is made up of 15 amino acids. CDR3 in DNA: TGTGCCAGCAGTACGCGACGGCGAGCTGGAAACACCATATATTTT. This codes for CASSTRRRAGNTIYF.

The CDR3 region is CASRYRVGTFRTDNSPLHF. The CDR3, as DNA: TGTGCCAGCAGATACAGGGTTGGGACTTTCCGCACCGATAATTCACCCCTCCACTTT. This rearrangement joins TRBV27 to TRBJ1-6; weak D call: TRBD1 (6 bases). Between the trimmed V and J ends, which lost 6 bases and 5 bases, there was a span of 26 bases. CDR3 length: 19 amino acids. CDR1 is MNHEY and CDR2 is SMNVEV in the germline V gene (reference sequence).

V usage is TRBV15 and J usage is TRBJ1-4; D possibly corresponds to TRBD1 (5 bases). Per the germline V gene, CDR1 is LNHNV and CDR2 is YYDKDF (reference sequence). Trimming took off 1 base at V and 7 bases at J, with 7 bases between the two ends. The CDR3 is made up of 13 amino acids. CDR3 coding DNA: TGTGCCACCAGCAGAGGGGGGGGTGAAAAACTGTTTTTT. This gives the protein CATSRGGGEKLFF.

The gene calls are TRBV6-5 and TRBJ1-2; 7 bases are a match to TRBD1. The germline gives CDR1 MNHEY, CDR2 SVGAGI. J gave up 5 bases and V 8 bases, and 11 bases lay outside the gene matches. The CDR3 consists of 14 residues. The CDR3 DNA follows: TGTGCCAGCTCGGGGGCAGGGGGTCAGTATGGCTACACCTTC. Translation gives CASSGAGGQYGYTF.

A word on this clone: A junction end diverges from the germline sequence, so it may reflect a read error. The chain combines TRBV6-1 with TRBJ2-3; D is unclear. The CDR3 loop spans 13 amino acids. CDR1 and CDR2 from the germline V gene are MNHNS and SASEGT. This chain's CDR3 is CASSENPTLTARF. The DNA of the CDR3 is TGTGCCAGCAGTGAAAACCCGACCCTCACAGCCCGTTTT.

The V gene is TRBV3-1 (or the pseudogene TRBV3-2), the J gene TRBJ1-2; 9 positions match TRBD1. Germline trimming cut 3 bases from V and 7 bases from J; bases unmatched to any gene: 6. The germline V gene encodes CDR1 LGHDT and CDR2 YNNKEL (reference sequence). This CDR3 is built from 14 residues. CDR3 loop: CASSHLQGAGGYTF. CDR3 sequence (DNA): TGTGCCAGCAGCCACCTACAGGGGGCGGGTGGCTACACCTTC.

The rearrangement joins TRBV19 to TRBJ2-2; no clear D. The V end lost 1 base, the J end lost 5 bases, and 5 bases lay between the germline ends. The CDR3 is made up of 13 amino acids. CDR1 is LNHDA and CDR2 is SQIVND in the germline V gene (reference sequence). Written as DNA, the CDR3 is TGTGCCAGTAGTATAGGGGCGACCGGGGAGCTGTTTTTT. As protein: CASSIGATGELFF.

This clone was observed a few times. The chain has TRBV29-1 and TRBJ2-6; unclear D gene. Germline V gene lookup returns CDR1 SQVTM and CDR2 ANQGSEA. V was clipped by 1 base and J by 0 bases, with 1 base between them. This CDR3 region has 13 residues. The CDR3 reads CSVEVSGANVLTF. The DNA of the CDR3 is TGCAGCGTTGAAGTCTCTGGGGCCAACGTCCTGACTTTC.

This chain's CDR3 is CATRIRDGDTQYF. CDR3 nucleotides: TGTGCCACCCGGATCCGGGACGGGGATACGCAGTATTTT. This chain uses TRBV6-5 with TRBJ2-3, with D possibly being TRBD1 or TRBD2 (5 bases each). V was clipped by 10 bases and J by 6 bases, with 17 bases between them. This CDR3 comprises 13 residues. Per the germline V gene, CDR1 is MNHEY and CDR2 is SVGAGI.

V gene TRBV28 combines with J gene TRBJ1-6, with a possible D match to TRBD1 (6 bases). This CDR3 contains 16 residues. Trimming removed 7 bases from V and 0 bases from J, with 13 bases in between. Germline V gene data show CDR1 as MDHEN and CDR2 as SYDVKM. DNA of the CDR3: TGTGCCAGCATAGGGGGGGGGAGCTCCTATAATTCACCCCTCCACTTT. Translated, it gives CASIGGGSSYNSPLHF.

The J gene is TRBJ2-1, the V gene TRBV11-1; 7 bases fit TRBD2. CDR3 length equals 15 residues. Germline V CDR1 and CDR2: SGHAT, FQDESV (reference sequence). V shed 4 bases, J shed 4 bases, and the junction held 7 bases outside the gene matches. The CDR3 region is CASSWEGRLYNEQFF. CDR3 DNA: TGTGCCAGCAGCTGGGAGGGGAGACTTTACAATGAGCAGTTCTTC.

A word on this clone: A read error is possible here, since a much larger clone lies one base away. V is TRBV4-1 and J is TRBJ1-5; D unclear. The CDR3 is 13 residues long. CDR1 MGHRA and CDR2 YSYEKL come from the germline V gene. CDR3 bases: TGCGCCAGCAGCCAAGATCTACTTCAGCCCCGGCATTTT. Translated, it gives CASSQDLLQPRHF.

The chain has TRBV6-4 and TRBJ2-1, with 8 bases aligning to TRBD2. Germline CDR1 and CDR2: MRHNA and SNTAGT. With V trimmed by 6 bases and J by 0 bases, 7 bases remained unmatched. The CDR3 is made up of 16 amino acids. CDR3 coding DNA: TGTGCCAGCAGCCAGACGCGGGGGGTCTCCTACAATGAGCAGTTCTTC. As protein: CASSQTRGVSYNEQFF.

V gene TRBV10-3 combines with J gene TRBJ2-7; D might be TRBD1 (5 bases). V was pared by 10 bases and J by 3 bases, with 13 bases between. Germline CDR1 is ENHRY and CDR2 is SYGVKD. The CDR3 covers 12 residues. This CDR3 is CATADKRYEQYF. The CDR3 DNA is TGTGCCACCGCGGACAAGCGCTACGAGCAGTACTTC.

The rearrangement uses TRBV7-6 and TRBJ1-3; maybe TRBD1 (6 bases). Germline CDR1 is SGHVS and CDR2 is FNYEAQ. The CDR3 covers 14 residues. V gave up 5 bases and J gave up 1 base, with 9 bases separating them. The CDR3 nucleotides read TGTGCCAGCAGCATAGGGACATCTGGAAACACCATATATTTT. The encoded protein is CASSIGTSGNTIYF.

This clone showed up just a few times. The chain combines TRBV28 with TRBJ1-6; the match to TRBD1 covers 9 bases. Germline CDR1 is MDHEN and CDR2 is SYDVKM. V trimming: 6 bases; J trimming: 9 bases; junction bases outside the gene matches: 9. CDR3 length equals 15 residues. CDR3 bases: TGTGCCAGCAGCCGGGACAGGGTTCGGGGTTCACCCCTCCACTTT. Protein product: CASSRDRVRGSPLHF.

V usage is TRBV9 and J usage is TRBJ2-1; 8 bases map to TRBD2. The trim removed 0 bases at V and 0 bases at J, leaving 5 bases unmatched. Germline lookup yields CDR1 SGDLS and CDR2 YYNGEE. The CDR3 has 17 amino acids. DNA for the CDR3: TGTGCCAGCAGCGTAGATAGCGGGGCCAGCTCCTACAATGAGCAGTTCTTC. Translating it yields CASSVDSGASSYNEQFF. The whole variable domain, filled in from reference TRBV9 and TRBJ2-1, reads DSGVTQTPKHLITATGQRVTLRCSPRSGDLSVYWYQQSLDQGLQFLIQYYNGEERAKGNILERFSAQQFPDLHSELNLSSLELGDSALYFCASSVDSGASSYNEQFFGPGTRLTVL.

The gene calls are TRBV15 and TRBJ1-2; TRBD1 matches 9 bases. Trimming cost V 6 bases and J 5 bases; bases outside gene matches: 13. The CDR3 length is 16 residues. Germline CDR1 LNHNV, CDR2 YYDKDF (reference sequence). The CDR3 loop reads CATSLDYRDREYGYTF. Written as DNA, the CDR3 is TGTGCCACCAGTCTCGACTATAGGGACAGGGAGTATGGCTACACCTTC.

The genes are TRBV2 and TRBJ1-2; maybe TRBD1 (6 bases). The V gene lost 6 bases and the J gene lost 6 bases, with 14 bases spanning the gap. The CDR3 has 13 amino acids. The germline V gene has CDR1 SNHLY and CDR2 FYNNEI. The CDR3 DNA sequence: TGTGCCAGCAGGCTAGGGGGAAAAGATGGCTACACCTTC. Translating gives CASRLGGKDGYTF.

The chain joins TRBV5-6 to TRBJ1-1; maybe TRBD1 (5 bases). Germline CDR1 SGHDT, CDR2 YYEEEE. The V end lost 6 bases, the J end lost 1 base, and 13 bases lay between the germline ends. The CDR3 is made up of 14 amino acids. CDR3: CASNWGPPNTEAFF. CDR3 in DNA: TGTGCCAGCAACTGGGGCCCACCGAACACTGAAGCTTTCTTT.